The 17 T cell receptor beta chains reported below all come from one sample, sequenced in a study of T cells in women clearing cervical HPV infection. TCRdb keeps only in-frame clones here, not all; method: immunoSEQ multiplex PCR. The sample table sets out about 36,000 clones. Specimen: blood buffy coat. Receptors were obtained from a woman between 18 and 70 years old with a cervical HPV16 infection that either progressed to CIN3+ or cleared (not recorded which).

About this clone: From the germline J gene comes the end of the CDR3, since the read stops 3 residues before it. This chain connects TRBV20-1 to TRBJ2-1; no firm D call. The CDR3 extends over 13 amino acids. In germline, CDR1 is DFQATT, CDR2 SNEGSKA (reference sequence). Deletions cut 6 bases from V and 4 bases from J, with 13 bases between. The chain's CDR3 is CSAPRYGYNEQFF. The CDR3 DNA, read in part, is TGCAGTGCCCCCCGGTATGGTTACAATGAG.

Incomplete CDR3 DNA: TGCAGTGCCCCAGGGCGGGGTGGCTTTGGC. It is translated as CSAPGRGGFG. The CDR3, in full, reads CSAPGRGGFGYTF. The chain employs TRBV20-1 and TRBJ1-2; TRBD1 is a possible D gene (5 bases). Read data end 3 residues before the CDR3 end; the end is taken from the germline J gene. The germline V gene encodes CDR1 DFQATT and CDR2 SNEGSKA (reference sequence). With 6 bases removed from V and 7 bases from J, the gap between germline ends came to 18 bases. The CDR3 is 13 amino acids.

With regard to this clone: Read sequence stops 3 residues before the CDR3 end, and the germline J gene provides the missing end. The genes are TRBV2 and TRBJ1-1, with a tentative D call TRBD1 (5 bases). Trimming took 4 bases from V and 5 from J, leaving 11 bases between them. The CDR3 runs to 13 residues. CDR1 is SNHLY, CDR2 FYNNEI, per germline. The sequenced CDR3 bases are TGTGCCAGCAGTGGGGATACAGGTACTGAA. This codes for CASSGDTGTE. The complete CDR3 sequence is CASSGDTGTEAFF.

Worth noting for this clone: Read data end 3 residues before the CDR3 end; the end is taken from the germline J gene. This rearrangement joins TRBV15 to TRBJ2-1; 7 nucleotides match TRBD2. Trimming at V came to 0 bases and at J to 3 bases, leaving 5 bases not matched to a gene. The CDR3 runs 16 residues. The germline gives CDR1 LNHNV, CDR2 YYDKDF (reference sequence). The part of the CDR3 DNA that was read is TGTGCCACCAGCAGAGAGGCTAGCGGAGTCTACAATGAG. Translation: CATSREASGVYNE. In full, the CDR3 is CATSREASGVYNEQFF.

Partial CDR3 DNA: TGCGCCAGCAGCTCAGGACTAGCGGGGCCCTACGAG. Encoded protein: CASSSGLAGPYE. The complete CDR3 reads CASSSGLAGPYEQYF. J is TRBJ2-7 and V is TRBV5-1; 12 nucleotides align to TRBD2. The read ends 3 residues shy of where the CDR3 ends; the end is completed using the germline J gene. There are 15 residues in the CDR3. The germline gives CDR1 SGHRS, CDR2 YFSETQ. Losses at the gene ends were 3 bases for V and 2 bases for J; bases not matched to a gene: 3.

Remarks on this clone: From the germline J gene comes the end of the CDR3, since the read stops 3 residues before it. V usage is TRBV13 and J usage is TRBJ2-1; the match to TRBD1 covers 7 bases. Germline values: CDR1 PRHDT, CDR2 FYEKMQ (reference sequence). Trimming removed 5 bases from V and 6 bases from J; junction bases left unmatched: 13. The CDR3 spans 16 residues. The covered CDR3 bases are TGTGCCAGCAGCCTGACAGGGTTGGGGACATTCAATGAG. Its translation is CASSLTGLGTFNE. The full CDR3 sequence reads CASSLTGLGTFNEQFF.

Of note for this clone: The DNA ends 3 residues before the CDR3 does, and the rest of the CDR3 is filled in from the germline J gene. The rearrangement links TRBV7-9 to TRBJ2-1, with TRBD2 identical over 7 bases. The CDR3 loop spans 15 amino acids. The germline gives CDR1 SEHNR, CDR2 FQNEAQ (reference sequence). Trimming took 6 bases from V and 1 from J; bases not matched to a gene: 6. The CDR3 spells CASSPGGGSYNEQFF. The DNA read from the CDR3 is TGTGCCAGCAGTCCCGGCGGGGGATCCTACAATGAG.

Note on this clone: Sequencing ends 3 residues short of the CDR3 end; the germline J gene provides the rest. The chain employs TRBV19 and TRBJ1-2; no definite D call. The CDR3 totals 14 residues. In germline, CDR1 is LNHDA, CDR2 SQIVND (reference sequence). CDR3 sequence: CASSIDGSYYDYTF. CDR3 DNA, as far as it was read: TGTGCCAGTAGTATAGACGGGTCCTACTACGAC.

For this clone: The CDR3 extends 3 residues past the end of the read, so its final part is completed from the germline J gene. This sequence joins TRBV19 and TRBJ2-3, with D possibly being TRBD1 (6 bases). CDR3 size: 16 residues. Germline V gene sequence: CDR1 LNHDA, CDR2 SQIVND (reference sequence). This chain's CDR3 is CASSPLGGVSNQPQYF. The sequenced part of the CDR3 DNA is TGTGCCAGTAGTCCACTAGGGGGTGTGAGCAATCAGCCG.

Considering frequency, this clone is medium-sized. The CDR3 protein is CASSTLTGVGNQPQHF. The part of the CDR3 DNA that was read is TGTGCCAGTAGTACATTGACAGGGGTAGGCAATCAGCCC. The rearrangement joins TRBV19 to TRBJ1-5; 8 nucleotides match TRBD1. The read halts 3 residues ahead of the CDR3 end, with the missing end drawn from the germline J gene. The CDR3 totals 16 residues. V shed 4 bases, J shed 2 bases, and the junction held 7 bases outside the gene matches. Germline CDR1 is LNHDA and CDR2 is SQIVND (reference sequence).

Comment on this clone: The read halts 3 residues ahead of the CDR3 end, with the missing end drawn from the germline J gene. The chain couples TRBV20-1 to TRBJ2-1; 7 bases fit TRBD1. Unmatched junction bases numbered 9, after V lost 6 bases and J lost 4 bases. CDR3 length: 14 residues. Germline loops: CDR1 DFQATT, CDR2 SNEGSKA (reference sequence). The CDR3 protein is CSARDRIYYNEQFF. The sequenced CDR3 bases are TGCAGTGCAAGGGACAGAATATATTACAATGAG.

As regards this clone: The read halts 3 residues ahead of the CDR3 end, with the missing end drawn from the germline J gene. The rearrangement links TRBV5-1 to TRBJ2-3, with D possibly matching TRBD1 (6 bases). The ends were cut back, 8 bases at V and 7 bases at J, with 20 bases in the middle. CDR1 is SGHRS, CDR2 YFSETQ, per germline. This CDR3 contains 14 residues. The CDR3 DNA, read in part, is TGCGCCAGTAGTCAGGGGCCCCAGGGCAATACG. It is translated as CASSQGPQGNT. The whole CDR3 region reads CASSQGPQGNTQYF.

As to this clone: The observed sequence ends 3 residues before the CDR3 terminus, with the missing tail filled in from the germline J gene. The chain recombines TRBV11-2 with TRBJ2-7; 7 nucleotides align to TRBD1. V shed 5 bases and J 2 bases; nucleotides not matched to a gene: 6. Germline loops: CDR1 SGHAT, CDR2 FQNNGV. This CDR3 is 14 amino acids long. The CDR3 bases that were read are TGTGCCAGCAGCCCACCGGGACAGACCTACGAG. It codes for CASSPPGQTYE. The whole CDR3 protein is CASSPPGQTYEQYF.

Remarks on this clone: The read halts 3 residues ahead of the CDR3 end, with the missing end drawn from the germline J gene. This rearrangement joins TRBV7-9 to TRBJ1-2; a possible D gene is TRBD1 (5 bases). The CDR3 spans 13 residues. V was cut by 5 bases and J by 6 bases, with 13 bases left in between. CDR1 is SEHNR, CDR2 FQNEAQ, per germline (reference sequence). The CDR3 sequence is CASSPQWGHGYTF. CDR3 DNA (partial): TGTGCCAGCAGCCCTCAATGGGGCCATGGC.

In regard to this clone: Read sequence stops 3 residues before the CDR3 end, and the germline J gene provides the missing end. The chain employs TRBV28 and TRBJ2-5, with D perhaps matching TRBD1 or TRBD2 (5 bases each). This CDR3 is 16 amino acids long. The V end lost 4 bases, the J end lost 0 bases, and 15 bases lay between the germline ends. In germline, CDR1 is MDHEN, CDR2 SYDVKM. Here the CDR3 reads CASSSRRGADQETQYF. Incomplete CDR3 DNA: TGTGCCAGCAGTTCGCGGAGAGGGGCAGACCAAGAGACC.

Of note for this clone: The read is 3 residues too short to cover the CDR3 end, so that end is filled in from the germline J gene. V usage is TRBV20-1 and J usage is TRBJ2-1; 9 positions agree with TRBD1. Germline V CDR1 and CDR2: DFQATT, SNEGSKA (reference sequence). V shed 3 bases, J shed 1 base, and the junction held 4 bases outside the gene matches. This CDR3 has 15 residues. The CDR3 is CSASSGQGSYNEQFF. Incomplete CDR3 DNA: TGCAGTGCTAGCTCGGGACAGGGTTCCTACAATGAG.

The CDR3 spells CASSLIAGLYNEQFF. The DNA read from the CDR3 is TGTGCCAGCAGCTTAATAGCGGGGTTATACAATGAG. The rearrangement joins TRBV7-2 to TRBJ2-1, with 8 bases fitting TRBD2. The CDR3 end falls 3 residues outside the read, so it is completed with the germline J gene. This CDR3 has 15 amino acids. Trimming at V came to 2 bases and at J to 4 bases, leaving 4 bases not matched to a gene. Per germline, CDR1 SGHTA and CDR2 FQGNSA.